The T cell receptor (beta chain) described here comes from a study of blood T cells in healthy people across ages. Looking at the study overall: Per two T cells, template switching captured roughly one barcoded beta molecule. Study findings and constraints: Across samples, TCR beta diversity tracked strongly with naive T cell percentage.

A word on this clonotype: Its antigen remains unidentified.

The germline V gene encodes CDR1 LNHDA and CDR2 SQIVND (reference sequence). The trim removed 3 bases at V and 2 bases at J, leaving 10 bases unmatched. This CDR3 spans 17 amino acids. Using a J-beta primer mix together with a sample-barcoded 5' primer, a second PCR was run for about 6 to 11 cycles. TCRdb reprocessed the 5' RACE reads via MiXCR and lists one record per CDR3 protein. The table records 700,000 or so distinct CDR3 sequences, around 38% of them present only once. The specimen was blood. The chain employs TRBV19 and TRBJ2-3, with TRBD1 identical over 8 bases. The TCR comes from a man of 80 years or more in good health. Here the CDR3 DNA reads TGTGCCAGTAGTATGTTGGGGCAGGGGGCCCTCACAGATACGCAGTATTTT. Translating gives CASSMLGQGALTDTQYF.